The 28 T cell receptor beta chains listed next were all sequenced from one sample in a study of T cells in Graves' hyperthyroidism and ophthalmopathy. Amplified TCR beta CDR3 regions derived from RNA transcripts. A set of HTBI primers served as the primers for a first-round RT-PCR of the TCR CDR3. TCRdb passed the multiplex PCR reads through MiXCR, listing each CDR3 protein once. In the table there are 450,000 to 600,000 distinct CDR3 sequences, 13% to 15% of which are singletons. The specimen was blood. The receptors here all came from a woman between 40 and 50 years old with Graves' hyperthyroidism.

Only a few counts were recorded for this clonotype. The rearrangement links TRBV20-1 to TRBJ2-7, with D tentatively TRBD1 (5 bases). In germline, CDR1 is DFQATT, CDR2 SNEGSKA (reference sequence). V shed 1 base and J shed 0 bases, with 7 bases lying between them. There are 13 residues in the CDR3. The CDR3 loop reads CSARGTPSYEQYF. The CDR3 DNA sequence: TGCAGTGCTAGAGGGACACCCTCCTACGAGCAGTACTTC.

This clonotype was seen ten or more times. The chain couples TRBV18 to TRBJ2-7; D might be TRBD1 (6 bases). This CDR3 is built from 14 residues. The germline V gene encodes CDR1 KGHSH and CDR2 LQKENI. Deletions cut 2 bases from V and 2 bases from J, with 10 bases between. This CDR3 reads CASSPKDSAYEQYF. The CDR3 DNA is TGTGCCAGCTCACCAAAGGACAGTGCCTACGAGCAGTACTTC.

The CDR3 is CSVERTRETDPTDTQYF. DNA of the CDR3: TGCAGCGTTGAACGTACCCGGGAGACAGACCCCACAGATACGCAGTATTTT. The chain combines TRBV29-1 with TRBJ2-3, with D perhaps matching TRBD2 (6 bases). Trimming removed 2 bases at V and 2 bases at J, with 20 bases between. CDR1 is SQVTM, CDR2 ANQGSEA, per germline. The CDR3 spans 17 residues.

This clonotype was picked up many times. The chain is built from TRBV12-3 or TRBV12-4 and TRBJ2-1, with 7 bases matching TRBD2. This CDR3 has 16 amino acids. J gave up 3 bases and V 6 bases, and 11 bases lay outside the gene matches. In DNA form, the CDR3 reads TGTGCCAGCAGCACAGGCATGGGCGGGAGCTACAATGAGCAGTTCTTC. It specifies CASSTGMGGSYNEQFF.

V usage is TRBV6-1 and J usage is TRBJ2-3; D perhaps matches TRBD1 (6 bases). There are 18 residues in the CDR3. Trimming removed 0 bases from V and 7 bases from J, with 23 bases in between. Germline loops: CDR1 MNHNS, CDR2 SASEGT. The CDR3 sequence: CASSEAGWGREWSNTQYF. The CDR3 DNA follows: TGTGCCAGCAGTGAAGCGGGTTGGGGGCGCGAATGGTCGAATACGCAGTATTTT.

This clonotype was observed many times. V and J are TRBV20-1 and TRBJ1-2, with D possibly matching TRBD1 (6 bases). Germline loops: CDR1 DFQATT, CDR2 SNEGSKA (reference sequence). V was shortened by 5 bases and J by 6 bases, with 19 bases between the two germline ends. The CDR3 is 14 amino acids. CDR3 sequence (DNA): TGCAGTGCTGGAAGGGGGGCAAGGGTGGATGGCTACACCTTC. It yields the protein CSAGRGARVDGYTF.

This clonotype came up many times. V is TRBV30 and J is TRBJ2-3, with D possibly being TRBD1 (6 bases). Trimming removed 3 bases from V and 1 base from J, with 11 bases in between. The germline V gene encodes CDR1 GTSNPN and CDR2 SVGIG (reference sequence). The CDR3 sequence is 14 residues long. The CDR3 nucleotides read TGTGCCTGGAGAGCCCCAGGGGGCACAGATACGCAGTATTTT. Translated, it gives CAWRAPGGTDTQYF.

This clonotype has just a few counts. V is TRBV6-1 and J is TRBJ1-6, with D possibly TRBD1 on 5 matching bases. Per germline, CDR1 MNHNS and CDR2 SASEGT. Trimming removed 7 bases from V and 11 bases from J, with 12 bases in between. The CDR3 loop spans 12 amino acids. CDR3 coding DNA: TGTGCCAGCAAGGGGCCGGATCCACCCCTCCACTTT. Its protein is CASKGPDPPLHF.

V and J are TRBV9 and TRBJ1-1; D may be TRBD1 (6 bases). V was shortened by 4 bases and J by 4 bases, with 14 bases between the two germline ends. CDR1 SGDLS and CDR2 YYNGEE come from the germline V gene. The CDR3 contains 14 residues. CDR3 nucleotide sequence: TGTGCCAGCAGCCCCCGGGAGGGGGGCACTGAAGCTTTCTTT. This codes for CASSPREGGTEAFF.

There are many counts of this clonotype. The CDR3 bases are TGTGCCAGCAGTTTTGGCGGGCTCTTCCCCACCGGGGAGCTGTTTTTT. It encodes CASSFGGLFPTGELFF. V usage is TRBV27 and J usage is TRBJ2-2; D possibly corresponds to TRBD2 (5 bases). Germline assignment: CDR1 MNHEY and CDR2 SMNVEV (reference sequence). CDR3 length: 16 amino acids. V lost 3 bases and J lost 4, with 15 bases in between.

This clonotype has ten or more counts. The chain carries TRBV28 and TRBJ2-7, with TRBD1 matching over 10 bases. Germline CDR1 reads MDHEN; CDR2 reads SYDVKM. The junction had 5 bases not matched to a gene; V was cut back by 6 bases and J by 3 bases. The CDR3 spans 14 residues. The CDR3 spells CASSGRDRGYEQYF. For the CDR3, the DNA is TGTGCCAGCAGCGGCCGGGACAGGGGCTACGAGCAGTACTTC.

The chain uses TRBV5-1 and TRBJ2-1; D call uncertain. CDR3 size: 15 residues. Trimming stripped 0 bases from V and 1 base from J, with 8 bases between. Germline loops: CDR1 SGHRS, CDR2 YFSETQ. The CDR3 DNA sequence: TGCGCCAGCAGCTTGGACACCGCATCCTACAATGAGCAGTTCTTC. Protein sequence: CASSLDTASYNEQFF.

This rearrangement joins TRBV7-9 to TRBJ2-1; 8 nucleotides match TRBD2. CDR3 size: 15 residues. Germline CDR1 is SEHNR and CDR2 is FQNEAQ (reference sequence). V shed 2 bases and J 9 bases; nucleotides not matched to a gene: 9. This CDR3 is CASSLPGGPFLEQFF. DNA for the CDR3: TGTGCCAGCAGCTTACCGGGAGGGCCGTTTCTTGAGCAGTTCTTC.

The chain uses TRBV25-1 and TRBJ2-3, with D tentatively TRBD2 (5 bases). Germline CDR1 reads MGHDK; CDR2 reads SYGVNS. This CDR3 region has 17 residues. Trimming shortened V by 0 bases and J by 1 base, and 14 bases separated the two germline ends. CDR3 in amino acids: CASSEYMREKGTDTQYF. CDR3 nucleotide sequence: TGTGCCAGCAGTGAATATATGAGGGAGAAGGGCACAGATACGCAGTATTTT.

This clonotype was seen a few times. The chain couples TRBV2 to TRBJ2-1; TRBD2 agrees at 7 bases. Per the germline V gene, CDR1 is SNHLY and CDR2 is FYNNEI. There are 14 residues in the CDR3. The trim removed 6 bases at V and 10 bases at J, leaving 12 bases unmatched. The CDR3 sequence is CASSPLGGSREQFF. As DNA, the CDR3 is TGTGCCAGCAGCCCGTTGGGAGGGTCAAGGGAGCAGTTCTTC.

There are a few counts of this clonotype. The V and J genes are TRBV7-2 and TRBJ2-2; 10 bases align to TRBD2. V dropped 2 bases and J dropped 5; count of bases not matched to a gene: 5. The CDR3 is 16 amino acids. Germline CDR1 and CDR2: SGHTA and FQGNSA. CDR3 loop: CASSLQAGGWTGELFF. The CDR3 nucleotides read TGTGCCAGCAGCTTACAAGCGGGAGGGTGGACCGGGGAGCTGTTTTTT.

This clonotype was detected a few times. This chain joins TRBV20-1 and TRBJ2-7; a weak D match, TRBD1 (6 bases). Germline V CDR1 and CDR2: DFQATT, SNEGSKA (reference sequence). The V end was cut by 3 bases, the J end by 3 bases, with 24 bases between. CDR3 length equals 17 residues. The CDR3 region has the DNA TGCAGTGCTAGGGAAACGAAGGGGAATACAGGGAGCTACGAGCAGTACTTC. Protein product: CSARETKGNTGSYEQYF.

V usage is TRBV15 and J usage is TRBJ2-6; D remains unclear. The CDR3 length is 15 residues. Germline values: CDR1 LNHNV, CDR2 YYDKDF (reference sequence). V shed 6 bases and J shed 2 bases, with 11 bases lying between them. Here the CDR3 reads CATSVGNPGANVLTF. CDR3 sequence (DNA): TGTGCCACCAGTGTAGGGAATCCTGGGGCCAACGTCCTGACTTTC.

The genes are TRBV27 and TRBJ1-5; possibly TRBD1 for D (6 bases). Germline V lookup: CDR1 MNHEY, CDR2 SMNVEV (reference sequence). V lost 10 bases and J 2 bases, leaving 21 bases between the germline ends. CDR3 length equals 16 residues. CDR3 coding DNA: TGTGCCACCCGCCCCGGGGGGCAGATTGGCAATCAGCCCCAGCATTTT. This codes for CATRPGGQIGNQPQHF.

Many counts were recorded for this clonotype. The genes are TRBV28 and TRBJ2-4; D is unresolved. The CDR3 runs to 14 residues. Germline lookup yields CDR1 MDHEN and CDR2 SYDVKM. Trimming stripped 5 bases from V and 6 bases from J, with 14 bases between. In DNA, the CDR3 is TGTGCCAGCAGTCCCCATGGCAGGTCAAACATTCAGTACTTC. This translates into CASSPHGRSNIQYF.

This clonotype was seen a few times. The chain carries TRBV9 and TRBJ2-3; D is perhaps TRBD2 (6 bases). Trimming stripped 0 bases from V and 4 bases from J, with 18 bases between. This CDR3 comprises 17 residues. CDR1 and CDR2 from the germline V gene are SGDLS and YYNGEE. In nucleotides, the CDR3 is TGTGCCAGCAGCGTAGGCGTAGCGGCTCCACCGGCAGATACGCAGTATTTT. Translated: CASSVGVAAPPADTQYF.

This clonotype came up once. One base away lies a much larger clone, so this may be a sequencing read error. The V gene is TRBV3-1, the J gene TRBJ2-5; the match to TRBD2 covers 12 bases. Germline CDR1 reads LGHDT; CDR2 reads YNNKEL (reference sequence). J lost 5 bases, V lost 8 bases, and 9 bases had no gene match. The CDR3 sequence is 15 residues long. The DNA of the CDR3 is TGTGCCAGCGGCCTGTGGACTAGCGGGACGGAGACCCAGTACTTC. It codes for CASGLWTSGTETQYF.

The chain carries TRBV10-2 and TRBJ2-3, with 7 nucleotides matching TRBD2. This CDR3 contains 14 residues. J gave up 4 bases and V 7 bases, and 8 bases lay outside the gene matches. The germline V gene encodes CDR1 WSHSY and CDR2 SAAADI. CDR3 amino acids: CASKLAGEADTQYF. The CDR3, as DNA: TGCGCCAGCAAACTGGCGGGAGAAGCAGATACGCAGTATTTT.

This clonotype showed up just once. The CDR3 DNA follows: TGTGCCACCAGCAGAGAGACGTCCGCCGGTCGGTGGTCTGAAGCTTTCTTT. As protein: CATSRETSAGRWSEAFF. This chain links TRBV15 with TRBJ1-1, with D unresolved. Trimming pared 0 bases from V and 6 bases from J, leaving 20 bases between. The CDR3 covers 17 residues. The germline V gene encodes CDR1 LNHNV and CDR2 YYDKDF (reference sequence).

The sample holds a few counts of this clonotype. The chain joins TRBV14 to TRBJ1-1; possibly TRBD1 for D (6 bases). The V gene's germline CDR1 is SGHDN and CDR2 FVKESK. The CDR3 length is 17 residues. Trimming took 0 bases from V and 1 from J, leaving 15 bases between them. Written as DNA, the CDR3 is TGTGCCAGCAGCCAAGATCATTTCGGAGGGGGGAACACTGAAGCTTTCTTT. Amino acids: CASSQDHFGGGNTEAFF.

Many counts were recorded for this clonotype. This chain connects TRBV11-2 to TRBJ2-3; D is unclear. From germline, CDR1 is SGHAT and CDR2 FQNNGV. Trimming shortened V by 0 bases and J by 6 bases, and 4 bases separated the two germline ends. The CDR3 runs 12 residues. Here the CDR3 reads CASSLEGDTQYF. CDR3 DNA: TGTGCCAGCAGCTTAGAGGGGGATACGCAGTATTTT.

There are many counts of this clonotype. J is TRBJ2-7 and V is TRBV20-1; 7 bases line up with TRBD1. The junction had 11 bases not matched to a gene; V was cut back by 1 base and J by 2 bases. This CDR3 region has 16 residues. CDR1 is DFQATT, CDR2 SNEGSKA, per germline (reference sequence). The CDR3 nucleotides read TGCAGTGCTAGAGGCACCACAGGGGATATGACCTACGAGCAGTACTTC. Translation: CSARGTTGDMTYEQYF.

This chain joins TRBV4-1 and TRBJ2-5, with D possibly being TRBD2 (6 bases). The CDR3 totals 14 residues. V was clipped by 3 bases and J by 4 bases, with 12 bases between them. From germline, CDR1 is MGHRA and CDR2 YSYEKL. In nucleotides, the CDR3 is TGCGCCAGCAGCCATCCGACCGGGGGAGAGACCCAGTACTTC. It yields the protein CASSHPTGGETQYF.